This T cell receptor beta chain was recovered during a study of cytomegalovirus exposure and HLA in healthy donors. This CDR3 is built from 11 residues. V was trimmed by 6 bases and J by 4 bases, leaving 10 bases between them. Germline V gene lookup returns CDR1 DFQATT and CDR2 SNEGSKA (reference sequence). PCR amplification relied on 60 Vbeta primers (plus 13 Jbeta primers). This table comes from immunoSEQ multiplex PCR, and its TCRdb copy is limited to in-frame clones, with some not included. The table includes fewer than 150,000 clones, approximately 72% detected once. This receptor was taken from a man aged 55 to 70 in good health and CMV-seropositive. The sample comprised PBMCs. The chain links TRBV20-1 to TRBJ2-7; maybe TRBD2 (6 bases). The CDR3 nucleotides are TGCAGTGCGGCGGGACCTTACGAGCAGTACTTC. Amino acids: CSAAGPYEQYF.